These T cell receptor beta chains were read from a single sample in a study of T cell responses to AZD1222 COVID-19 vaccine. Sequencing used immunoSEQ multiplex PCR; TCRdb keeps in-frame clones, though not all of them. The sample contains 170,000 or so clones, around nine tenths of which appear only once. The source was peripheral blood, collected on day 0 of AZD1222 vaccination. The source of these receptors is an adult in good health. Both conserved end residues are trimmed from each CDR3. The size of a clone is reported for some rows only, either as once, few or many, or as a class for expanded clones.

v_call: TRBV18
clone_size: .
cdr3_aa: ASSPPRSYEQY

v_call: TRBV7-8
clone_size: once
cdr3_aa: ASSLQGAGNTIY

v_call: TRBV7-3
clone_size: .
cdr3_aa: ASLFGPAGVQETQY

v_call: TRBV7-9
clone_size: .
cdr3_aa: ASSLGQYYGYT

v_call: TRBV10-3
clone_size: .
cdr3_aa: AISDPDSSYEQY

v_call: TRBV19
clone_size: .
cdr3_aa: ASSGAVYGYT

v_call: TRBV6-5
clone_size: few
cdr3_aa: ASSSSYRDYGYT

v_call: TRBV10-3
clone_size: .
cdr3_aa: AISESTGVETQY

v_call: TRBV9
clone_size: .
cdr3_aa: ASSVATGRGAEDTQY

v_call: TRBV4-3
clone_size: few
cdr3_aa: ASSPGIGRYEQY

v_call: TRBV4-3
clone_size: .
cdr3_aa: ASSQENRGNNYGYT

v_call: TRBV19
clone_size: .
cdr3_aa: ASSIVGTVGEQF

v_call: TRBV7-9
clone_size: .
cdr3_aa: ASSLVVTEAF

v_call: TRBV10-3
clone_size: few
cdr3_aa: AIGRGGSDEQF

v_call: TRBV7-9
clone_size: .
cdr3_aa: ASSSSQGPGSPLH

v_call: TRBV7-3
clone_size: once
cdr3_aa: ASSLMGARQF

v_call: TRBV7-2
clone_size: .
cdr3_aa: ASSLSMNTEAF

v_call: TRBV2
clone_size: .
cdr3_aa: ASRALAGGTPDTQY

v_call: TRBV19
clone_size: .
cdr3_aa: ASSADRGPDTQY

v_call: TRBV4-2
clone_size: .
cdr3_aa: ASSHPGQGMDKLF

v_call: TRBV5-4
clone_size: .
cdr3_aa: ASSLDSGSYNEQF

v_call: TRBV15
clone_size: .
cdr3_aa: ATSSGAGYEQY

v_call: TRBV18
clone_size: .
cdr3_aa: ASSPQREAFNYGYT

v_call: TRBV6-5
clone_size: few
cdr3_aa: AVPRVAGVGELF

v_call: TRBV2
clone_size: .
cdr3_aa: ASSLPGGGTNQPQH

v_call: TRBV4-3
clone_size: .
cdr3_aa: ASSQGGDRVHEQY

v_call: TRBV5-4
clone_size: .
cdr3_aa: ASSTAGTGVAYGYT

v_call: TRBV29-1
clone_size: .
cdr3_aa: SVERVAGNFNEQF

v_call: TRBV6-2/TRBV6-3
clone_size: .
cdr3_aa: ASSYPDSKETQY

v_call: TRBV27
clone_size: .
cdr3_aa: ASRLWGGDPYEQY

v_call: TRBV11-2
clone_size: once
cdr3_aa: ASCFQGQTYEQY

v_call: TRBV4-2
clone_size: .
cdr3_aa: ASSPGPGDPYNSPLH

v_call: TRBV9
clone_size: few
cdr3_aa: ASSVKGTTEAF

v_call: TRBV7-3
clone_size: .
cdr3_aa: ASSPRLAGGLETQY

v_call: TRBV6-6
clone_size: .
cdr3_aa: ASSSGAYEQY

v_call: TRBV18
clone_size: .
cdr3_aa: ASSPPGGRSGANVLT

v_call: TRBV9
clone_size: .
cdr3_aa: ASSASDRGLDEAF

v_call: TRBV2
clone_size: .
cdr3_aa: ASSDYRGAEKLF

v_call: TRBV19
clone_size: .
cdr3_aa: ASSISQGTYNSPLH

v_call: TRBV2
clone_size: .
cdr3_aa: ASRRAPLTEETQY

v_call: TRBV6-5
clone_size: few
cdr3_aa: ANGGGTDSYEQY

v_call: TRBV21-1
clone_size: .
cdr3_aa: ASSKADWGLSDEQY

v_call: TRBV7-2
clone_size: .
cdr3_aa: ASSQDREGEKLF

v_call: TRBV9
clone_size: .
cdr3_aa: ASSPRTSGDGTQY

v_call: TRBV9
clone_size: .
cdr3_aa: ASSVWAGVAGGTSTDTQY

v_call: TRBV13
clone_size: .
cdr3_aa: ASSSRTGLHYNSPLH

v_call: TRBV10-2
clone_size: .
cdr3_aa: ASSAWRGDNSNQPQH

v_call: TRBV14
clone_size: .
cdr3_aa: ASSQVAFPLANYGYT

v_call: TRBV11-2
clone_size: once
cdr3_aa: ASSLGGTYNEQF